Below are 18 T cell receptor beta chains sequenced from a single sample in a study of blood T cell repertoires in COVID-19 (dated by TCRdb to 2018 to 2021). Receptor libraries were prepared by the immunoSEQ multiplex PCR assay. Here the immuneACCESS table is served through TCRdb, limited to in-frame sequences with V and J called. Missing clones are a known gap in these copies; in checked studies unresolved V genes cover under half, and the rest lacks a known reason. Present in this sample are 150,000 to 200,000 clones, roughly nine tenths of which were seen just once. The leading ten clones occupy roughly 11% of the sample. Sequenced: peripheral blood. The receptors shown here come from a woman aged 55-70 years with COVID-19, enrolled during active disease.

This clone occurred a few times. The chain links TRBV5-1 to TRBJ1-1; D is possibly TRBD1 (6 bases). The CDR3 spans 13 residues. Germline V gene data show CDR1 as SGHRS and CDR2 as YFSETQ. Trimming removed 5 bases at V and 3 bases at J, with 11 bases between. The CDR3 nucleotides read TGCGCCAGCAGAGTTGACAGGTACACTGAAGCTTTCTTT. Protein: CASRVDRYTEAFF.

This clone was observed a handful of times. The genes are TRBV28 and TRBJ1-5; TRBD1 matches 10 bases. This CDR3 spans 15 amino acids. V trimming: 5 bases; J trimming: 6 bases; junction bases outside the gene matches: 7. CDR1 is MDHEN, CDR2 SYDVKM, per germline. This chain's CDR3 is CASSLGQGGIQPQHF. For the CDR3, the DNA is TGTGCCAGCAGTCTCGGACAGGGGGGAATTCAGCCCCAGCATTTT.

The J gene is TRBJ2-1, the V gene TRBV7-2; 13 nucleotides match TRBD2. Germline-derived CDR1 and CDR2 are SGHTA and FQGNSA. The CDR3 sequence is 19 residues long. The J segment lost 2 bases and the V segment lost 5 bases, leaving 12 bases of the junction unmatched. This chain's CDR3 is CASSPLGLAGARTYNEQFF. As DNA, the CDR3 is TGTGCCAGCAGCCCCCTCGGACTAGCGGGAGCAAGGACCTACAATGAGCAGTTCTTC. The full variable domain, completed using reference TRBV7-2 and TRBJ2-1, is GAGVSQSPSNKVTEKGKDVELRCDPISGHTALYWYRQSLGQGLEFLIYFQGNSAPDKSGLPSDRFSAERTGGSVSTLTIQRTQQEDSAVYLCASSPLGLAGARTYNEQFFGPGTRLTVL.

The chain employs TRBV27 and TRBJ2-7; no definite D call. This CDR3 comprises 12 residues. CDR1 MNHEY and CDR2 SMNVEV come from the germline V gene (reference sequence). V was pared by 7 bases and J by 0 bases, with 7 bases between. Here the CDR3 DNA reads TGTGCCAGCACTCCCCCCTCCTACGAGCAGTACTTC. It codes for CASTPPSYEQYF.

The gene calls are TRBV9 and TRBJ2-3; D ambiguous. Trimming removed 0 bases from V and 0 bases from J, with 8 bases in between. The CDR3 loop spans 15 amino acids. CDR1 is SGDLS and CDR2 is YYNGEE in the germline V gene. As DNA, the CDR3 is TGTGCCAGCAGCGTAGATTATCGGAGCACAGATACGCAGTATTTT. This gives the protein CASSVDYRSTDTQYF.

This rearrangement joins TRBV19 to TRBJ2-1; D might be TRBD1 (6 bases). The V end lost 5 bases, the J end lost 4 bases, and 18 bases lay between the germline ends. The CDR3 totals 16 residues. Germline-derived CDR1 and CDR2 are LNHDA and SQIVND (reference sequence). The CDR3 DNA sequence: TGTGCCAGTAGTGCACAACAGGGTGTGGCGTACAATGAGCAGTTCTTC. Translation gives CASSAQQGVAYNEQFF.

The chain joins TRBV5-1 to TRBJ1-2; 8 nucleotides line up with TRBD1. V was pared by 4 bases and J by 5 bases, with 7 bases of the junction left unmatched. This CDR3 is 14 amino acids long. Germline V gene lookup returns CDR1 SGHRS and CDR2 YFSETQ. CDR3 DNA sequence: TGCGCCAGCAGCGCTGCAGGGGGCTCTTATGGCTACACCTTC. The encoded protein is CASSAAGGSYGYTF. The whole variable domain, remainder taken from reference TRBV5-1 and TRBJ1-2, is KAGVTQTPRYLIKTRGQQVTLSCSPISGHRSVSWYQQTPGQGLQFLFEYFSETQRNKGNFPGRFSGRQFSNSRSEMNVSTLELGDSALYLCASSAAGGSYGYTFGSGTRLTVV.

The chain joins TRBV30 to TRBJ2-7; 8 nucleotides line up with TRBD2. The CDR3 runs to 15 residues. The V gene end was trimmed by 3 bases and the J gene end by 3 bases; junction bases not matched to a gene: 10. CDR1 GTSNPN and CDR2 SVGIG come from the germline V gene (reference sequence). Here the CDR3 DNA reads TGTGCCTGGAGGAGGGGGAGCGGGAGCTTCTACGAGCAGTACTTC. Its protein product is CAWRRGSGSFYEQYF.

This clone was observed a single time. The CDR3 nucleotides are TGTGCCATCAGTGCCACGGACAGGGGGGCCTCCTACGAGCAGTACTTC. Its translation: CAISATDRGASYEQYF. The gene calls are TRBV10-3 and TRBJ2-7, with TRBD1 matching over 10 bases. The CDR3 runs 16 residues. The germline V gene has CDR1 ENHRY and CDR2 SYGVKD. Losses at the gene ends were 4 bases for V and 0 bases for J; bases not matched to a gene: 6.

This chain connects TRBV6-5 to TRBJ1-2; 7 nucleotides agree with TRBD1. Germline trimming cut 6 bases from V and 4 bases from J; bases unmatched to any gene: 8. Germline values: CDR1 MNHEY, CDR2 SVGAGI. The CDR3 contains 14 residues. The CDR3 DNA follows: TGTGCCAGCAGCTCGACAGGGTCAATCTATGGCTACACCTTC. The encoded protein is CASSSTGSIYGYTF.

This sequence joins TRBV24-1 and TRBJ1-1; D is undetermined. V lost 5 bases and J 0 bases, leaving 9 bases between the germline ends. The germline V gene has CDR1 KGHDR and CDR2 SFDVKD. The CDR3 length is 14 residues. The CDR3 DNA reads as TGTGCCACCAGTGGCGGCGCCTTGAACACTGAAGCTTTCTTT. This codes for CATSGGALNTEAFF.

V is TRBV15 and J is TRBJ2-7; no definite D call. This CDR3 is 13 amino acids long. The germline V gene encodes CDR1 LNHNV and CDR2 YYDKDF (reference sequence). Trimming left V 5 bases short and J 1 base short, with 9 bases between. CDR3 loop: CATSAPASYEQYF. CDR3 nucleotides: TGTGCCACCAGCGCGCCCGCTTCCTACGAGCAGTACTTC.

The gene calls are TRBV3-1 (or the pseudogene TRBV3-2) and TRBJ2-1; TRBD2 agrees at 7 bases. The germline gives CDR1 LGHDT, CDR2 YNNKEL (reference sequence). The CDR3 sequence is 14 residues long. Losses at the gene ends were 2 bases for V and 5 bases for J; bases not matched to a gene: 3. CDR3 DNA: TGTGCCAGCAGCCAACGACTAGCCCACAATGAGCAGTTCTTC. Translated: CASSQRLAHNEQFF.

This rearrangement joins TRBV7-3 to TRBJ2-6; a possible D gene is TRBD2 (6 bases). Between the trimmed V and J ends, which lost 4 bases and 2 bases, there was a span of 18 bases. The CDR3 is made up of 18 amino acids. Germline assignment: CDR1 SGHTA and CDR2 FQGTGA. Written as DNA, the CDR3 is TGTGCCAGCAGCTCCGAAGGCGGGACTTACCCTGGGGCCAACGTCCTGACTTTC. It codes for CASSSEGGTYPGANVLTF.

The chain employs TRBV7-9 and TRBJ2-7; D perhaps matches TRBD1 (6 bases). Germline lookup yields CDR1 SEHNR and CDR2 FQNEAQ (reference sequence). V was clipped by 2 bases and J by 4 bases, with 9 bases between them. CDR3 length: 13 residues. The CDR3 sequence is CASSLRTVYEQYF. DNA of the CDR3: TGTGCCAGCAGCTTACGGACAGTATACGAGCAGTACTTC.

V and J are TRBV9 and TRBJ1-2; TRBD1 matches at 12 bases. The length of the CDR3 is 15 residues. V shed 4 bases and J 8 bases; nucleotides not matched to a gene: 9. Germline V CDR1 and CDR2: SGDLS, YYNGEE. CDR3 DNA: TGTGCCAGCAGCACCATGGGACAGGGGGCGAGGGGCTACACCTTC. Its protein product is CASSTMGQGARGYTF.

The chain has TRBV19 and TRBJ1-5, with TRBD1 identical over 7 bases. CDR1 and CDR2 (germline): LNHDA, SQIVND (reference sequence). J gave up 5 bases and V 3 bases, and 4 bases lay outside the gene matches. The CDR3 is 14 residues long. The CDR3: CASSMTGKDQPQHF. The CDR3 nucleotides read TGTGCCAGTAGTATGACAGGGAAGGATCAGCCCCAGCATTTT.

The rearrangement joins TRBV5-1 to TRBJ2-7, with 7 bases identical to TRBD1. V shed 4 bases, J shed 9 bases, and the junction held 22 bases outside the gene matches. CDR1 SGHRS and CDR2 YFSETQ come from the germline V gene. This CDR3 is built from 17 residues. The CDR3 DNA follows: TGCGCCAGCAGCCGGACCCCCGCAGAGGGGGCGCCATCTCCGCAGTACTTC. As protein: CASSRTPAEGAPSPQYF.